These T cell receptor beta chains were read from a single sample in a study of blood T cell repertoires in COVID-19. Profiling relied on immunoSEQ multiplex PCR, and the TCRdb table lists in-frame clones only, not all of them. The repertoire holds about 59,000 clones, with less than 75% as singletons. Sequenced material: peripheral blood. The source is a woman aged 70-85 years with acute or convalescent COVID-19. Each CDR3 is given with its conserved first and last residue.

>TRBV2|TRBJ2-3
CASGEGNPDTQYF
>TRBV7-3|TRBJ1-3
CASSLELDRRGNTIYF
>TRBV6-6|TRBJ1-1
CASLSGGGMKTEAFF
>TRBV30|TRBJ1-6
CAWSPGQVGSPLHF
>TRBV7-9|TRBJ1-2
CASSSGQGGYTF
>TRBV27|TRBJ1-2
CASRPGGIASFYGYTF
>TRBV19|TRBJ1-2
CASSRYPGNGYTF
>TRBV3-1/TRBV3-2|TRBJ2-3
CASRRGGTDTQYF
>TRBV6-5|TRBJ1-5
CASRARGGANQPQHF
>TRBV5-1|TRBJ2-1
CASSSTGTGLPHEQFF
>TRBV7-9|TRBJ1-4
CASSLSVQGEKLFF
>TRBV4-1|TRBJ1-2
CASSHRAHRVEYGYTF
>TRBV7-9|TRBJ1-1
CASSLTPRGAHTEAFF
>TRBV4-1|TRBJ1-1
CASSQGLVRQVRVTEAFF
>TRBV7-3|TRBJ1-1
CASSFNRGQSEAFF
>TRBV10-1|TRBJ2-3
CASSGGSPNTQYF
>TRBV2|TRBJ2-1
CASSQVGDEQFF
>TRBV14|TRBJ2-2
CASSSTRRGGGELFF
>TRBV6-6|TRBJ2-3
CASAKGTSGGGDTQYF
>TRBV18|TRBJ1-1
CASSPPTGKAYGTEAFF
>TRBV3-1/TRBV3-2|TRBJ1-2
CASSLGGNIYGYTF
>TRBV14|TRBJ2-2
CASSQVGRSYTSGRNTGELFF
>TRBV2|TRBJ2-7
CASYSAYEQYF
>TRBV30|TRBJ2-4
CACEGWGGDIQYF
>TRBV18|TRBJ1-1
CASSPPDSQETEAFF